This is a list of T cell receptor beta chains from one sample in a study of control samples from healthy donors and cancer patients. The table came from immunoSEQ multiplex PCR; TCRdb's copy has only in-frame clones and leaves some out. The sample shows approximately 97,000 clones, around 88% of them seen only once. The sample taken for sequencing was blood. The receptor source for this set is a man aged 30-40 years in good health. CDR3s include the opening cysteine and the closing phenylalanine or tryptophan. Each record gives: D gene, clone size, J gene, V gene, CDR3 protein, CDR3 DNA. A D gene is named only where the DNA matches it firmly. Clone size, where shown, is once, few, many, or a class for clones that have expanded.

-,-,TRBJ2-6,TRBV15,CATSRDGSGGAGANVLTF,TGTGCCACCAGCAGAGATGGTTCCGGAGGCGCTGGGGCCAACGTCCTGACTTTC
TRBD1,-,TRBJ1-1,TRBV4-3,CASSPGTGGLGTEAFF,TGCGCCAGCAGCCCCGGGACAGGGGGCCTTGGCACTGAAGCTTTCTTT
-,-,TRBJ1-1,TRBV5-6,CASSLDRRATEAFF,TGTGCCAGCAGCTTGGATCGCAGGGCGACTGAAGCTTTCTTT
-,-,TRBJ2-1,TRBV27,CASSLSNGSPYNEQFF,TGTGCCAGCAGTTTATCGAACGGGAGCCCTTACAATGAGCAGTTCTTC
TRBD1,-,TRBJ1-1,TRBV12-5,CASAFVQGARYLAFF,TGTGCTAGTGCCTTTGTACAGGGGGCACGTTATCTAGCTTTCTTT
TRBD2,-,TRBJ2-1,TRBV11-2,CASSLGPSGAYNEQFF,TGTGCCAGCAGCTTAGGTCCTAGCGGGGCCTACAATGAGCAGTTCTTC
TRBD1,-,TRBJ1-3,TRBV18,CASSAGQGNGNTIYF,TGTGCCAGCTCAGCGGGACAGGGTAACGGAAACACCATATATTTT
TRBD1,-,TRBJ2-3,TRBV7-3,CASSSGQGTDTQYF,TGTGCCAGCAGCTCGGGACAGGGGACAGATACGCAGTATTTT
TRBD2,-,TRBJ2-1,TRBV5-1,CASSLGSGPSSYNEQFF,TGCGCCAGCAGCTTGGGTAGCGGGCCTAGCTCCTACAATGAGCAGTTCTTC
-,-,TRBJ2-7,TRBV18,CASSPPPGGISEQYF,TGTGCCAGCTCACCACCACCCGGGGGCATTTCCGAGCAGTACTTC
-,-,TRBJ1-2,TRBV9,CASSTVARGRYTF,TGTGCCAGCAGCACAGTCGCCCGGGGTCGCTACACCTTC
-,-,TRBJ1-4,TRBV11-2,CASSSPGRIEKLFF,TGTGCCAGCAGCTCCCCGGGACGCATCGAAAAACTGTTTTTT
-,-,TRBJ1-5,TRBV24-1,CATSDRSNQPQHF,TGTGCCACCAGTGATAGGAGCAATCAGCCCCAGCATTTT
TRBD1,-,TRBJ2-7,TRBV5-6,CASSPGQGDYEQYF,TGTGCCAGCAGTCCCGGACAGGGGGACTACGAGCAGTACTTC
-,-,TRBJ1-5,TRBV7-9,CASSLGFDYQPQHF,TGTGCCAGCAGCTTAGGGTTCGATTATCAGCCCCAGCATTTT
-,-,TRBJ2-7,TRBV13,CASSPRDSAIEQYF,TGTGCCAGCAGCCCCAGGGACTCGGCCATCGAGCAGTACTTC
TRBD2,-,TRBJ2-3,TRBV28,CASNPWTSGRATDTQYF,TGTGCCAGCAACCCTTGGACTAGCGGGAGGGCAACAGATACGCAGTATTTT
TRBD2,-,TRBJ2-1,TRBV24-1,CATSDLGLAGYNEQFF,TGTGCCACCAGTGATCTCGGACTAGCGGGTTACAATGAGCAGTTCTTC
-,-,TRBJ1-1,TRBV7-9,CASSQITGTEAFF,TGTGCCAGCAGCCAGATAACTGGCACTGAAGCTTTCTTT
-,-,TRBJ1-2,TRBV11-2,CASSLEVQGRYTF,TGTGCCAGCAGCTTAGAAGTCCAGGGTCGCTACACCTTC
-,-,TRBJ2-7,TRBV3-1/TRBV3-2,CASSSPDDEQYF,TGTGCCAGCAGCTCCCCCGATGACGAGCAGTACTTC
TRBD1,-,TRBJ1-1,TRBV18,CASSRRGTGEGTEAFF,TGTGCCAGCTCACGCAGGGGGACAGGGGAAGGCACTGAAGCTTTCTTT
TRBD2,-,TRBJ2-4,TRBV6-1,CASSDGTNGRAYGIQYF,TGTGCCAGCAGTGACGGGACTAACGGGAGGGCCTACGGCATTCAGTACTTC
TRBD2,-,TRBJ2-1,TRBV28,CASSSNSGGEQFF,TGTGCCAGCAGTTCAAATAGCGGGGGGGAGCAGTTCTTC
-,-,TRBJ2-5,TRBV12-3/TRBV12-4,CASSVRAGETQYF,TGTGCCAGCAGCGTGAGAGCCGGAGAGACCCAGTACTTC
-,once,TRBJ2-7,TRBV21-1,CASSPDRNYEQYF,TGTGCCAGCAGCCCAGACAGGAACTACGAGCAGTACTTC
TRBD1,once,TRBJ2-2,TRBV7-9,CASSLSRGKSTGELFF,TGTGCCAGCAGCCTTAGCAGGGGGAAATCCACCGGGGAGCTGTTTTTT
-,once,TRBJ2-7,TRBV4-1,CASSQERTIYEQYF,TGCGCCAGCAGCCAAGAAAGGACTATCTACGAGCAGTACTTC
-,-,TRBJ1-2,TRBV2,CASSERAETNYGYTF,TGTGCCAGCAGTGAAAGGGCAGAAACTAACTATGGCTACACCTTC
-,-,TRBJ2-6,TRBV5-4,CASSLGRPGANVLTF,TGTGCCAGCAGCTTGGGAAGGCCTGGGGCCAACGTCCTGACTTTC
TRBD1,-,TRBJ2-1,TRBV6-5,CASSYLPGQGEDEQFF,TGTGCCAGCAGTTACTTACCGGGACAGGGTGAAGATGAGCAGTTCTTC
-,few,TRBJ1-1,TRBV12-3/TRBV12-4,CASSLSMNTEAFF,TGTGCCAGCAGTTTAAGTATGAACACTGAAGCTTTCTTT
TRBD2,once,TRBJ2-7,TRBV5-4,CASSYSGTSGSSYEQYF,TGTGCCAGCAGCTATTCCGGGACTAGCGGGAGCTCCTACGAGCAGTACTTC
-,-,TRBJ1-5,TRBV10-3,CAIGQSNQPQHF,TGTGCCATCGGACAGAGCAATCAGCCCCAGCATTTT
-,-,TRBJ2-7,TRBV18,CASSLHRESEQYF,TGTGCCAGCTCACTACACAGGGAGTCCGAGCAGTACTTC